This T cell receptor beta chain was profiled in a study of response to subunit inactivated influenza vaccine. TCRdb called the RT-PCR reads again in MiXCR, with one record for every CDR3 protein. The sample lists about 520,000 distinct CDR3 sequences, roughly 9.8% occurring once. Trimming cost V 5 bases and J 1 base, with 12 bases left between them. This CDR3 region has 14 residues. CDR1 and CDR2 (germline): SGHVS, FQNEAQ. Overall study results and limits: Seasonal influenza vaccination, on each occasion, was suggested by the authors to recruit few new T cells.

This clonotype was found a few times. The antigen is unknown. The chain employs TRBV7-8 and TRBJ2-7; either TRBD1 or TRBD2 may supply D (5 bases each). This TCR was recovered from a man in his fifties who received an inactivated influenza vaccine. The sequences come from PBMCs from blood, collected roughly 46 days after vaccination. CDR3 coding DNA: TGTGCCAGCAGCATTGGGACGGAATCCTACGAGCAGTACTTC. The encoded protein is CASSIGTESYEQYF.